One and the same sample provided the 25 T cell receptor beta chains below, sequenced in a study of blood T cell repertoires in COVID-19. The assay was immunoSEQ multiplex PCR, and TCRdb's table has in-frame clones only and misses some. The table shows roughly 190,000 clones, with roughly 82% occurring only once. Sequenced: PBMCs or T cells enriched from blood (not recorded which). These receptors were obtained from a man aged 35-49 years who had recovered from COVID-19.

This clone was recorded a few times. This chain uses TRBV7-8 with TRBJ2-7; weak D call: TRBD1 (5 bases). V dropped 1 base and J dropped 3 bases, with 7 bases sitting between them. CDR1 and CDR2 from the germline V gene are SGHVS and FQNEAQ. The CDR3 length is 13 residues. As DNA, the CDR3 is TGTGCCAGCAGCTTAGACAGGAGCTACGAGCAGTACTTC. Encoded protein: CASSLDRSYEQYF. Filled out from reference TRBV7-8 and TRBJ2-7, the complete variable domain reads GAGVSQSPRYKVAKRGQDVALRCDPISGHVSLFWYQQALGQGPEFLTYFQNEAQLDKSGLPSDRFFAERPEGSVSTLKIQRTQQEDSAVYLCASSLDRSYEQYFGPGTRLTVT.

The chain uses TRBV6-1 and TRBJ2-3; TRBD2 is a possible D gene (7 bases). The germline V gene encodes CDR1 MNHNS and CDR2 SASEGT. The CDR3 contains 16 residues. The V end lost 3 bases, the J end lost 0 bases, and 13 bases lay between the germline ends. The CDR3 bases are TGTGCCAGCAGTGATGGGGGGGCTGCAAGCACAGATACGCAGTATTTT. Amino acids: CASSDGGAASTDTQYF.

The chain uses TRBV5-6 and TRBJ1-1, with D possibly TRBD1 on 5 matching bases. The germline gives CDR1 SGHDT, CDR2 YYEEEE. V lost 2 bases and J lost 1, with 9 bases in between. The CDR3 consists of 14 residues. The chain's CDR3 is CASSFETENTEAFF. CDR3 sequence (DNA): TGTGCCAGCAGCTTCGAGACAGAGAACACTGAAGCTTTCTTT.

This chain uses TRBV5-8 with TRBJ2-7; weak D call: TRBD1 (5 bases). Trimming took 2 bases from V and 3 from J, leaving 9 bases between them. There are 13 residues in the CDR3. The germline CDR1 and CDR2 sequences are SGHTS and YDEGEE. The DNA of the CDR3 is TGTGCCAGCAGCTTAACAGGATACTACGAGCAGTACGTC. This gives the protein CASSLTGYYEQYV.

This clone occurred a few times. This rearrangement joins TRBV3-1 (or the pseudogene TRBV3-2) to TRBJ1-4; TRBD1 matches 8 bases. The CDR3 contains 16 residues. The V and J ends lost 4 bases and 7 bases, in that order; junction bases with no gene match: 11. The germline V gene encodes CDR1 LGHDT and CDR2 YNNKEL (reference sequence). The CDR3 nucleotides read TGTGCCAGCAGCCTTCCAGGGGGCGCGGGAAGTGAAAAACTGTTTTTT. Its protein is CASSLPGGAGSEKLFF.

The chain is built from TRBV5-8 and TRBJ1-2; 8 bases are shared with TRBD1. Trimming removed 9 bases from V and 2 bases from J; junction bases left unmatched: 9. Germline V gene lookup returns CDR1 SGHTS and CDR2 YDEGEE. This CDR3 is 14 amino acids long. In nucleotides, the CDR3 is TGTGCCATCGTATTCCGGACAGGGAACTATGGCTACACCTTC. It specifies CAIVFRTGNYGYTF.

V gene TRBV2 combines with J gene TRBJ2-5; 10 bases agree with TRBD2. The V gene end was trimmed by 6 bases and the J gene end by 3 bases; junction bases not matched to a gene: 7. Germline CDR1 is SNHLY and CDR2 is FYNNEI. The CDR3 consists of 15 residues. The CDR3 DNA is TGTGCCAGCAGAGTAGGACTAGCGGCCGAAGAGACCCAGTACTTC. Translation gives CASRVGLAAEETQYF.

This chain's CDR3 is CASSLGALDYGYTF. For the CDR3, the DNA is TGTGCCAGCAGCTTGGGAGCTCTGGACTATGGCTACACCTTC. This rearrangement joins TRBV5-5 to TRBJ1-2; D ambiguous. V shed 0 bases and J shed 3 bases, with 9 bases lying between them. Germline V gene data show CDR1 as SGHKS and CDR2 as YYEKEE (reference sequence). This CDR3 spans 14 amino acids.

This chain links TRBV7-9 with TRBJ2-7; D possibly corresponds to TRBD2 (6 bases). This CDR3 is built from 14 residues. The ends were cut back, 3 bases at V and 4 bases at J, with 13 bases in the middle. The germline V gene has CDR1 SEHNR and CDR2 FQNEAQ (reference sequence). The CDR3 is CASSLTGGVYEQYV. CDR3 in DNA: TGTGCCAGCAGCTTGACCGGGGGAGTATACGAGCAGTACGTC.

The chain carries TRBV15 and TRBJ2-1, with D perhaps TRBD2 (5 bases). The V and J ends lost 0 bases and 10 bases respectively, with 16 bases between them. From germline, CDR1 is LNHNV and CDR2 YYDKDF (reference sequence). The CDR3 sequence is 15 residues long. CDR3 region: CATSRDRWEWGEQFF. The CDR3 region has the DNA TGTGCCACCAGCAGAGATCGGTGGGAGTGGGGAGAGCAGTTCTTC.

This clone has just a few counts. The chain carries TRBV18 and TRBJ1-5, with 7 bases that match TRBD1. The V segment lost 2 bases and the J segment 0 bases; nucleotides outside the gene matches: 4. Germline-derived CDR1 and CDR2 are KGHSH and LQKENI. This CDR3 is built from 16 residues. CDR3 protein: CASSPGRGSSNQPQHF. The CDR3 DNA reads as TGTGCCAGCTCACCAGGCAGGGGGAGTAGCAATCAGCCCCAGCATTTT.

This chain connects TRBV7-3 to TRBJ1-2, with 10 bases fitting TRBD1. Germline CDR1 is SGHTA and CDR2 is FQGTGA. Losses at the gene ends were 2 bases for V and 8 bases for J; bases not matched to a gene: 2. The CDR3 runs 13 residues. This chain's CDR3 is CASSLGTGDGYTF. Here the CDR3 DNA reads TGTGCCAGCAGCTTAGGGACAGGGGACGGCTACACCTTC.

The CDR3 region is CASGQQGLANYGYTF. CDR3 nucleotide sequence: TGTGCCAGCGGTCAACAGGGACTAGCTAACTATGGCTACACCTTC. The J gene is TRBJ1-2, the V gene TRBV7-2; a weak D match, TRBD1 (6 bases). CDR3 size: 15 residues. Per the germline V gene, CDR1 is SGHTA and CDR2 is FQGNSA. Between the trimmed V and J ends, which lost 8 bases and 0 bases, there was a span of 16 bases.

This clone was found once. The chain is built from TRBV4-3 and TRBJ2-2, with D tentatively TRBD2 (6 bases). The germline V and J ends were trimmed by 0 bases and 4 bases, with 9 bases remaining between them. Germline CDR1 is LGHNA and CDR2 is YSLEER. The CDR3 is made up of 15 amino acids. The CDR3 DNA sequence: TGCGCCAGCAGCCAAGAGGGGGGAAGCACCGGGGAGCTGTTTTTT. This encodes CASSQEGGSTGELFF.

V and J are TRBV19 and TRBJ1-5; D is perhaps TRBD1 (5 bases). Looked up from germline, CDR1 is LNHDA and CDR2 is SQIVND (reference sequence). V was cut by 6 bases and J by 2 bases, with 14 bases left in between. The CDR3 sequence is 15 residues long. DNA of the CDR3: TGTGCCAGTAGAGCTTGGGGCGCGGGCAATCAGCCCCAGCATTTT. Its protein product is CASRAWGAGNQPQHF.

This chain uses TRBV18 with TRBJ1-6; 7 nucleotides align to TRBD1. The CDR3 runs to 16 residues. Germline loops: CDR1 KGHSH, CDR2 LQKENI. The V segment lost 3 bases and the J segment 10 bases; nucleotides outside the gene matches: 12. CDR3 DNA sequence: TGTGCCAGCTCACCTCGCGGAGGGGGCGGTGGATCACCCCTCCACTTT. It encodes CASSPRGGGGGSPLHF.

This clone was picked up one time. The genes are TRBV10-3 and TRBJ1-1, with D unresolved. Germline V gene sequence: CDR1 ENHRY, CDR2 SYGVKD. The length of the CDR3 is 13 residues. V lost 11 bases, J lost 1 base, and 14 bases lay in between. CDR3 sequence reads: CAARPGENTEAFF. The CDR3 DNA follows: TGTGCCGCCCGCCCGGGAGAGAACACTGAAGCTTTCTTT.

This chain links TRBV6-5 with TRBJ2-7; TRBD1 matches at 8 bases. The CDR3 runs 15 residues. V lost 2 bases, J lost 2 bases, and 5 bases stayed unmatched. The germline CDR1 and CDR2 sequences are MNHEY and SVGAGI. As DNA, the CDR3 is TGTGCCAGCAGTTACGTGGCGGACAGGGCCTACGAGCAGTACTTC. Amino acids: CASSYVADRAYEQYF.

The table lists this clone with a few counts. The CDR3 is CASSEGGSGLANTGELFF. CDR3 DNA sequence: TGTGCCAGCAGTGAAGGGGGGTCCGGACTAGCAAACACCGGGGAGCTGTTTTTT. The genes are TRBV6-1 and TRBJ2-2; 8 bases line up with TRBD2. There are 18 residues in the CDR3. Germline values: CDR1 MNHNS, CDR2 SASEGT. V was clipped by 1 base and J by 2 bases; unmatched bases: 9.

This clone was seen many times. The chain carries TRBV7-9 and TRBJ1-1; D not certain. CDR1 and CDR2 (germline): SEHNR, FQNEAQ (reference sequence). Between the trimmed V and J ends, which lost 2 bases and 7 bases, there was a span of 8 bases. This CDR3 is 12 amino acids long. CDR3 nucleotide sequence: TGTGCCAGCAGCTTACTGCCAGTTGAAGCTTTCTTT. It is translated as CASSLLPVEAFF. The full variable domain, with the rest looked up from reference TRBV7-9 and TRBJ1-1, is DTGVSQNPRHKITKRGQNVTFRCDPISEHNRLYWYRQTLGQGPEFLTYFQNEAQLEKSRLLSDRFSAERPKGSFSTLEIQRTEQGDSAMYLCASSLLPVEAFFGQGTRLTVV.

The chain links TRBV7-9 to TRBJ1-5, with D perhaps matching TRBD1 (6 bases). This CDR3 spans 16 amino acids. The germline gives CDR1 SEHNR, CDR2 FQNEAQ (reference sequence). The germline V and J ends were trimmed by 5 bases and 5 bases, with 19 bases remaining between them. The CDR3 DNA is TGTGCCAGCAGCCGCGAAAATACAGGGCCCGATCAGCCCCAGCATTTT. Amino acids: CASSRENTGPDQPQHF.

The chain is built from TRBV6-2 or TRBV6-3 and TRBJ1-2; D call uncertain. CDR1 and CDR2 (germline): MNHEY, SVGEGT. The CDR3 is 13 amino acids. Trimming stripped 1 base from V and 6 bases from J, with 9 bases between. CDR3 nucleotides: TGTGCCAGCAGTTACTTCAGGAATCATGGCTACACCTTC. Its translation is CASSYFRNHGYTF.

This clone has only a few counts. The genes are TRBV28 and TRBJ1-5; 8 nucleotides align to TRBD1. V trimming: 5 bases; J trimming: 3 bases; junction bases outside the gene matches: 6. CDR3 size: 15 residues. Germline CDR1 reads MDHEN; CDR2 reads SYDVKM. CDR3 region: CASSVGDRNNQPQHF. The CDR3 DNA sequence: TGTGCCAGCAGTGTCGGGGACAGGAACAATCAGCCCCAGCATTTT.

V usage is TRBV19 and J usage is TRBJ2-1; 8 bases align to TRBD1. V shed 7 bases and J 7 bases; nucleotides not matched to a gene: 15. Per the germline V gene, CDR1 is LNHDA and CDR2 is SQIVND (reference sequence). This CDR3 region has 16 residues. The CDR3 DNA reads TGTGCCAGTACCAACCCCTGGCAGGGGGCGGGGAATGAGCAGTTCTTC. Encoded protein: CASTNPWQGAGNEQFF.

The chain links TRBV2 to TRBJ1-6, with a weak D call TRBD1 (5 bases). CDR1 and CDR2 from the germline V gene are SNHLY and FYNNEI. This CDR3 spans 13 amino acids. Trimming stripped 10 bases from V and 7 bases from J, with 14 bases between. In DNA form, the CDR3 reads TGTGCCACCCTGAGGGAGGGGAATTCACCCCTCCACTTT. Its translation is CATLREGNSPLHF.